The entry that follows covers one TCR beta chain sequence. How the authors handled the data: By means of reference gene primer amplification, nucleated cell counts were estimated. The table came from immunoSEQ multiplex PCR; TCRdb's copy has only in-frame clones and leaves some out. The V and J calls and the clone size are those of that table, but D and trimming were determined from the DNA. The sample carries about 160,000 clones, more than 70% recorded once. This record comes from a study of blood T cell repertoires in COVID-19. Study background: Samples taken during acute and convalescent COVID-19 were collected in the United States, Italy and Spain. In each case, the material was cDNA or gDNA derived from T cells, B-cell-depleted T cells, or PBMCs.

The V gene's germline CDR1 is SGHAT and CDR2 FQNNGV. The length of the CDR3 is 17 residues. Germline trimming cut 2 bases from V and 9 bases from J; bases unmatched to any gene: 13. The chain is built from TRBV11-2 and TRBJ2-1, with 10 bases identical to TRBD1. The sample consisted of peripheral blood. The receptor was derived from a man aged 45-65 years with active or convalescent COVID-19. The CDR3 nucleotides are TGTGCCAGCAGCTTACGGTCGGGGACAGGGGCCTTCGGTGAGCAGTTCTTC. This gives the protein CASSLRSGTGAFGEQFF.